This T cell receptor beta chain is drawn from a study of blood T cell repertoires in COVID-19. Study-wide context: COVID-19 samples from acute and convalescent phases originated in the United States, Italy and Spain. PBMCs, B-cell-depleted T cells, or T cells provided the cDNA or gDNA that made up the material.

As originally analysed: How many nucleated cells were present was estimated from reference gene primer amplification. The assay was immunoSEQ multiplex PCR, and TCRdb's table has in-frame clones only and misses some. For V, J and clone size, that table is used; D and trimming come from the DNA. The sample records about 180,000 clones, approximately 88% being singletons. The CDR3 sequence is 14 residues long. V was trimmed by 10 bases and J by 0 bases, leaving 13 bases between them. Germline V gene lookup returns CDR1 ENHRY and CDR2 SYGVKD. This clone was detected once. The sequenced sample was peripheral blood. The genes are TRBV10-3 and TRBJ1-3, with D possibly TRBD1 on 6 matching bases. The clonotype comes from a woman aged 25-40 years with acute or convalescent COVID-19. CDR3 sequence (DNA): TGTGCCAGCTTGGACAGCTACTCTGGAAACACCATATATTTT. This codes for CASLDSYSGNTIYF.